This TCR beta chain is drawn from a study of cytomegalovirus exposure and HLA in healthy donors. This clone was seen a few times. With 60 Vbeta and 13 Jbeta primers, the PCR was carried out. Produced via immunoSEQ multiplex PCR; TCRdb's table is partial and in-frame only. The table records 11,000 to 15,000 clones, roughly 64% of them present only once. The V end was cut by 4 bases, the J end by 9 bases, with 10 bases between. This CDR3 is built from 11 residues. Germline V CDR1 and CDR2: SQVTM, ANQGSEA. The source is a woman aged 50 to 60 in good health and CMV-seropositive. Source material: PBMCs. The rearrangement links TRBV29-1 to TRBJ2-1; D might be TRBD2 (6 bases). The CDR3 here is CSVGTAGEQFF. The CDR3 coding sequence is TGCAGCGTTGGAACAGCGGGTGAGCAGTTCTTC.